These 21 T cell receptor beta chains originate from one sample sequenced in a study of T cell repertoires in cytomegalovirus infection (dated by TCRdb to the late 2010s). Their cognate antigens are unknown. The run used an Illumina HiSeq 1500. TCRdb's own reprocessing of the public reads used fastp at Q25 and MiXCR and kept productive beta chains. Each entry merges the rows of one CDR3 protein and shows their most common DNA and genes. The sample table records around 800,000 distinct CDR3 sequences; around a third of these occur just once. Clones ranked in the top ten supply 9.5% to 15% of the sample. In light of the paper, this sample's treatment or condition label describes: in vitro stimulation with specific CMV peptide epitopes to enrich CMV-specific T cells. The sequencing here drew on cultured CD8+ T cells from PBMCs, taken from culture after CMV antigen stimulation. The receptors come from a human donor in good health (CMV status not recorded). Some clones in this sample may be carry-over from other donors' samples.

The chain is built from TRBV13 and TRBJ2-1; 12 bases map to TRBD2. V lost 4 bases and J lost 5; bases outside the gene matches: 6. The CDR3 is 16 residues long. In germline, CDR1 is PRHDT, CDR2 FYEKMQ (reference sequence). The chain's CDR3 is CASSSRLAGDHNEQFF. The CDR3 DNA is TGTGCCAGCAGCTCCCGACTAGCGGGGGACCACAATGAGCAGTTCTTC.

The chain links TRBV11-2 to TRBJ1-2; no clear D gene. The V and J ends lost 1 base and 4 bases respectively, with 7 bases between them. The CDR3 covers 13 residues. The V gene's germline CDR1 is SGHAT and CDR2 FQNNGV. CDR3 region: CASSLGSSYGYTF. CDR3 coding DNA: TGTGCCAGCAGCTTAGGGAGCAGCTATGGCTACACCTTC.

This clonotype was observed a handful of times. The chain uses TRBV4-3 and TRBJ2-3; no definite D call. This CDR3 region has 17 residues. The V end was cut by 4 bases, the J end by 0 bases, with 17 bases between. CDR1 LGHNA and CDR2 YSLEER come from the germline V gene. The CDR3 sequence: CASSLNNLVYSTDTQYF. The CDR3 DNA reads TGCGCCAGCAGCCTCAACAACCTAGTGTACAGCACAGATACGCAGTATTTT.

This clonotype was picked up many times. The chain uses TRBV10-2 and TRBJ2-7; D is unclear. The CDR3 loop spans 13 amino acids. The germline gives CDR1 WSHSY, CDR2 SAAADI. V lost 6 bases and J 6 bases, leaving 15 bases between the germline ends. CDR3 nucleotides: TGCGCCAGCAGGAGTGAAGGGTTGAGCGAGCAGTACGTC. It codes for CASRSEGLSEQYV.

The CDR3 nucleotides are TGTGCCAGCAGTGAATTGGTGGGTCTAGAGACCCAGTACTTC. This gives the protein CASSELVGLETQYF. The rearrangement links TRBV25-1 to TRBJ2-5; D not certain. The germline V gene has CDR1 MGHDK and CDR2 SYGVNS. The length of the CDR3 is 14 residues. V dropped 1 base and J dropped 4 bases, with 10 bases sitting between them. Using reference TRBV25-1 and TRBJ2-5 for the parts outside the CDR3, the full variable domain is EADIYQTPRYLVIGTGKKITLECSQTMGHDKMYWYQQDPGMELHLIHYSYGVNSTEKGDLSSESTVSRIRTEHFPLTLESARPSHTSQYLCASSELVGLETQYFGPGTRLLVL.

Written as DNA, the CDR3 is TGTGCCAGTAGTATCCCCGGACTAGCGGGGGGGCCATGGCAGTTCTTC. As protein: CASSIPGLAGGPWQFF. This chain joins TRBV19 and TRBJ2-1, with 15 bases matching TRBD2. Germline V gives CDR1 LNHDA, CDR2 SQIVND (reference sequence). Trimming cost V 3 bases and J 12 bases; bases outside gene matches: 9. The CDR3 runs to 16 residues.

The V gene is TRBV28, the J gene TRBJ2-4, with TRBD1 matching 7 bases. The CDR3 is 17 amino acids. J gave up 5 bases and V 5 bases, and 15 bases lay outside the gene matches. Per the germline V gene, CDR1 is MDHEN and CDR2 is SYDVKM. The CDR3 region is CASSPIRDSSSENIQYF. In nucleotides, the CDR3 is TGTGCCAGCAGTCCGATAAGGGACAGCTCGTCTGAAAACATTCAGTACTTC.

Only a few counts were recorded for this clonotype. The CDR3 is CASSIATDLTEQYF. The CDR3 nucleotides read TGTGCCAGTAGTATTGCGACAGACCTTACCGAGCAGTACTTC. J is TRBJ2-7 and V is TRBV19; D is perhaps TRBD1 (5 bases). Germline CDR1 LNHDA, CDR2 SQIVND (reference sequence). V was cut by 3 bases and J by 6 bases, with 15 bases left in between. The CDR3 has 14 residues.

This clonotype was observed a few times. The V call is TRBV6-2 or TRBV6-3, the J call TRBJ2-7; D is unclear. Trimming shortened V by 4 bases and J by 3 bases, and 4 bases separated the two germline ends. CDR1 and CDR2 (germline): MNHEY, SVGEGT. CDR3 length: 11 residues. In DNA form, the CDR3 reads TGTGCCAGCAGTTGGGACTACGAGCAGTACGTC. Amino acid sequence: CASSWDYEQYV.

In DNA, the CDR3 is TGTGCCAGCAGCTTGGCGCCGACCCAGAACACTGAAGCTTTCTTT. It codes for CASSLAPTQNTEAFF. The chain employs TRBV5-4 and TRBJ1-1; D gene ambiguous. The CDR3 consists of 15 residues. V was trimmed by 0 bases and J by 1 base, leaving 10 bases between them. Germline V gene lookup returns CDR1 SGHNT and CDR2 YYREEE (reference sequence). Full variable domain (remainder filled in from reference TRBV5-4 and TRBJ1-1): ETGVTQSPTHLIKTRGQQVTLRCSSQSGHNTVSWYQQALGQGPQFIFQYYREEENGRGNFPPRFSGLQFPNYSSELNVNALELDDSALYLCASSLAPTQNTEAFFGQGTRLTVV.

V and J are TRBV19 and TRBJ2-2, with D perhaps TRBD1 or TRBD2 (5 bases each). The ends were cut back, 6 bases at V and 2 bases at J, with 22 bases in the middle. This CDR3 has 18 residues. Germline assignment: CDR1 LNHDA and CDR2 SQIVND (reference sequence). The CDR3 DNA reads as TGTGCCAGTAGACCCCCGGCAGGGAGAAACACAAACACCGGGGAGCTGTTTTTT. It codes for CASRPPAGRNTNTGELFF.

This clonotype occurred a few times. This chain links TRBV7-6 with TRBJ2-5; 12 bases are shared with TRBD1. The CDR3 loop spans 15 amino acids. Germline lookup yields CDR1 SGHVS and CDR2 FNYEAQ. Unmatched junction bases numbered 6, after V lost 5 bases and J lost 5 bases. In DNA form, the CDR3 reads TGTGCCAGCAGCGGCCGGGACAGGGGGCGGGAGACCCAGTACTTC. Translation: CASSGRDRGRETQYF.

CDR3 bases: TGTGCCAGCAGTTCGGGTTCGAGAAACACCATATATTTT. This gives the protein CASSSGSRNTIYF. This chain connects TRBV6-6 to TRBJ1-3; D is undetermined. CDR1 and CDR2 from the germline V gene are MNHNY and SVGAGI (reference sequence). Trimming cost V 4 bases and J 5 bases, with 9 bases left between them. This CDR3 comprises 13 residues.

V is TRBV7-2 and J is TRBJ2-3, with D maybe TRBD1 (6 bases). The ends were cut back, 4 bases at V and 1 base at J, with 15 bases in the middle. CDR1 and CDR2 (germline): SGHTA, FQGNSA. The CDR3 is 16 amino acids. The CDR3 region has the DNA TGTGCCAGCAGCTGGCCAGGGGAAGTAGGCACAGATACGCAGTATTTT. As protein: CASSWPGEVGTDTQYF.

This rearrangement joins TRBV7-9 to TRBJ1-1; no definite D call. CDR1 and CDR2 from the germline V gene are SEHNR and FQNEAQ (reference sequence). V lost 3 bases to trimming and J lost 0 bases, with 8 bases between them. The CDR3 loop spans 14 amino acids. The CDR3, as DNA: TGTGCCAGCAGCTTGCACGCTCTGAACACTGAAGCTTTCTTT. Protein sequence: CASSLHALNTEAFF.

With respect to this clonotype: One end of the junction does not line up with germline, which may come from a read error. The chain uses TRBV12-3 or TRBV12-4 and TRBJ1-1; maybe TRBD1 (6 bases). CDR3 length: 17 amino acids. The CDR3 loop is CTSSFSLERDNGDEAFF. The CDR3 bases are TGTACCAGCAGTTTTAGTCTTGAGCGGGACAACGGGGATGAAGCTTTCTTT.

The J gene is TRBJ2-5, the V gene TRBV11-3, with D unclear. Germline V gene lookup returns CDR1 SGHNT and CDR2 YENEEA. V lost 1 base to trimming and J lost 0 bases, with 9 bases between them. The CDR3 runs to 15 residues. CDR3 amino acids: CASSLGVSDQETQYF. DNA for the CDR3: TGTGCCAGCAGCTTAGGGGTGTCGGACCAAGAGACCCAGTACTTC.

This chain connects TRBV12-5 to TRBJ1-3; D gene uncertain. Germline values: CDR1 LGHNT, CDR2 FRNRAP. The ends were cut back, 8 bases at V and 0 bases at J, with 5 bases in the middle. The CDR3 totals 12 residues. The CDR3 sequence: CASLGSGNTIYF. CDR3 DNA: TGTGCTAGTCTAGGCTCTGGAAACACCATATATTTT.

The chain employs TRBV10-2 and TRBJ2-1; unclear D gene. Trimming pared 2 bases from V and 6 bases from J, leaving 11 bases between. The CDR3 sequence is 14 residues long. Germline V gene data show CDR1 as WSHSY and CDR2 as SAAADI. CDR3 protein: CASSEVSSGNEQFF. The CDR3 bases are TGCGCCAGCAGTGAGGTCTCATCAGGCAATGAGCAGTTCTTC.

The CDR3 loop is CASSYGSGGAMYNEQFF. CDR3 nucleotide sequence: TGTGCCAGCAGTTACGGTAGCGGGGGGGCCATGTACAATGAGCAGTTCTTC. The chain has TRBV6-5 and TRBJ2-1, with 11 bases lining up with TRBD2. Losses at the gene ends were 2 bases for V and 4 bases for J; bases not matched to a gene: 7. The CDR3 is 17 amino acids. Germline values: CDR1 MNHEY, CDR2 SVGAGI.

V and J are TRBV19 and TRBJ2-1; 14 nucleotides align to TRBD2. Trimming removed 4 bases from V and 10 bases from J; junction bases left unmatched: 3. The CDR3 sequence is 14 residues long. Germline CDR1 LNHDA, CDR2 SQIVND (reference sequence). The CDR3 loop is CASSRLAGGLEQFF. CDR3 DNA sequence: TGTGCCAGTAGTAGACTAGCGGGGGGGCTCGAGCAGTTCTTC.